The rows below give T cell receptor beta chains drawn from one sample of a study of blood T cell repertoires in COVID-19. Only in-frame clones appear in the TCRdb table, and some are missing; sequencing was by immunoSEQ multiplex PCR. Among a few hundred thousand clones listed, 85% to 90% were seen once. Input material: peripheral blood. All receptors derive from a man aged 60 to 75 with acute or convalescent COVID-19. The CDR3 runs from the conserved cysteine through the conserved F or W. The D gene is left open where the match is weak. Only part of the rows carry a size: once, few, many, or a class if the clone is expanded.

cdr3_aa cdr3_nt v_call clone_size j_call cdr3_length d_call
CASSMVTGGSETQYF TGTGCCAGTAGTATGGTGACAGGGGGCTCGGAGACCCAGTACTTC TRBV19 NA TRBJ2-5 15 TRBD1
CASSLGSGGGLKKLFF TGTGCCAGCAGCTTAGGCTCAGGGGGTGGGTTAAAAAAACTGTTTTTT TRBV7-2 NA TRBJ1-4 16 TRBD1
CASSYRRAGGNGYTF TGTGCCAGCAGTTACCGCCGGGCAGGGGGGAATGGCTACACCTTC TRBV6-2/TRBV6-3 NA TRBJ1-2 15 TRBD1
CASSPTTPGGAYEQYF TGTGCCAGCAGCCCCACGACACCCGGCGGGGCCTACGAGCAGTACTTC TRBV7-9 NA TRBJ2-7 16 NA
CASSYYRGAYEQYF TGTGCCAGCAGTTACTACAGGGGTGCCTACGAGCAGTACTTC TRBV6-6 NA TRBJ2-7 14 TRBD1
CASSLEIGYRTGVYEQYF TGTGCCAGCAGCTTAGAAATTGGCTATCGGACAGGGGTCTACGAGCAGTACTTC TRBV11-2 NA TRBJ2-7 18 TRBD1
CAWTSDTGGVAGELFF TGTGCCTGGACCTCAGATACAGGGGGGGTCGCCGGGGAGCTGTTTTTT TRBV30 NA TRBJ2-2 16 NA
CAIRTGGSNYGYTF TGTGCCATCAGGACAGGGGGCTCTAACTATGGCTACACCTTC TRBV10-3 NA TRBJ1-2 14 TRBD1
CASSLGGVRTGLGYGYTF TGTGCCAGCAGCTTAGGTGGGGTGAGGACAGGGCTCGGCTATGGCTACACCTTC TRBV7-2 NA TRBJ1-2 18 TRBD1
CASKLDRDYGYTF TGCGCCAGCAAGTTGGACAGGGACTATGGCTACACCTTC TRBV5-1 once TRBJ1-2 13 TRBD1
CASSLEVGGFNQPQHF TGTGCCAGCAGCTTAGAGGTGGGGGGTTTCAATCAGCCCCAGCATTTT TRBV7-9 NA TRBJ1-5 16 NA
CASSQGYRLSGSNSYEQYF TGTGCCAGCAGCCAAGGGTATCGATTAAGTGGTTCTAATTCCTACGAGCAGTACTTC TRBV4-2 NA TRBJ2-7 19 NA
CASSQIQGIGSPLHF TGCGCCAGCAGCCAAATACAGGGGATCGGTTCACCCCTCCACTTT TRBV4-1 NA TRBJ1-6 15 TRBD1
CASSLALAGTGETQYF TGTGCCAGCAGCTTGGCCCTAGCGGGGACCGGGGAGACCCAGTACTTC TRBV5-4 NA TRBJ2-5 16 TRBD2
CASSLIGQFDTQYF TGTGCCAGCAGCTTAATAGGACAGTTCGATACGCAGTATTTT TRBV7-9 NA TRBJ2-3 14 NA
CASHLGLGGATDTQYF TGTGCCTCCCATCTGGGGCTAGGCGGAGCCACAGATACGCAGTATTTT TRBV27 NA TRBJ2-3 16 NA
CASRKGGGTGEDTQYF TGTGCCAGCAGGAAAGGGGGTGGGACAGGGGAAGATACGCAGTATTTT TRBV27 NA TRBJ2-3 16 TRBD1
CASSPGTGVYYEQYF TGTGCCAGCAGTCCCGGGACAGGGGTTTACTACGAGCAGTACTTC TRBV6-5 NA TRBJ2-7 15 TRBD1
CASSPTASNQPQHF TGTGCCAGTAGCCCGACAGCCTCCAATCAGCCCCAGCATTTT TRBV19 once TRBJ1-5 14 NA
CASSMIQAGNQPQHF TGTGCCAGTAGTATGATTCAGGCCGGCAATCAGCCCCAGCATTTT TRBV19 NA TRBJ1-5 15 NA
CASSRTLGLTTGNQPQHF TGTGCCAGTAGCCGAACCCTGGGACTGACTACGGGCAATCAGCCCCAGCATTTT TRBV19 NA TRBJ1-5 18 NA
CAWSPWGQGAQGYTF TGTGCCTGGAGTCCGTGGGGACAGGGGGCGCAAGGCTACACCTTC TRBV30 NA TRBJ1-2 15 TRBD1
CASSIAGLAGGPYNEQFF TGTGCCAGTAGTATTGCAGGACTAGCGGGGGGACCCTACAATGAGCAGTTCTTC TRBV19 NA TRBJ2-1 18 TRBD2
CSVGAGTGGSGANVLTF TGCAGCGTTGGAGCCGGGACAGGGGGGTCTGGGGCCAACGTCCTGACTTTC TRBV29-1 NA TRBJ2-6 17 TRBD1
CASSQGQKSEAFF TGTGCCAGCAGCCAAGGACAGAAATCTGAAGCTTTCTTT TRBV6-5 NA TRBJ1-1 13 NA
CASSSDRGRIATNEKLFF TGTGCCAGCAGCTCGGACAGGGGGAGGATTGCAACTAATGAAAAACTGTTTTTT TRBV7-9 NA TRBJ1-4 18 TRBD1
CASSQGNSNRAGELFF TGTGCCAGCAGCCAAGGGAACAGCAACCGAGCCGGGGAGCTGTTTTTT TRBV14 NA TRBJ2-2 16 NA
CSASRQKETQYF TGCAGTGCTAGTCGACAGAAAGAGACCCAGTACTTC TRBV20-1 once TRBJ2-5 12 NA
CASSFNTGTGGFGYGYTF TGTGCCAGCAGCTTCAATACCGGGACAGGGGGCTTTGGCTATGGCTACACCTTC TRBV7-3 NA TRBJ1-2 18 TRBD1
CASSQRNYGYTF TGTGCCAGCAGCCAGCGGAACTATGGCTACACCTTC TRBV6-5 NA TRBJ1-2 12 NA
CASSESPWTGGAREQYF TGCGCCAGCAGTGAGTCCCCATGGACAGGGGGGGCGAGGGAGCAGTACTTC TRBV10-2 NA TRBJ2-7 17 TRBD1
CASSQSPGTGGAGTGELFF TGCGCCAGCAGTCAATCACCCGGGACAGGGGGCGCGGGCACCGGGGAGCTGTTTTTT TRBV23-1 NA TRBJ2-2 19 TRBD1
CASSLGLAGYNEQFF TGCGCCAGCAGCCTAGGACTAGCGGGCTACAATGAGCAGTTCTTC TRBV5-1 NA TRBJ2-1 15 TRBD2
CASSLRGQGVNNEQFF TGTGCCAGCAGCCTCCGGGGACAGGGTGTAAACAATGAGCAGTTCTTC TRBV7-2 NA TRBJ2-1 16 TRBD1
CAYLRDRVPYEQYF TGTGCCTATCTCCGGGACAGGGTACCCTACGAGCAGTACTTC TRBV7-9 once TRBJ2-7 14 TRBD1
CASSLQGAGEKLFF TGTGCCAGCAGTCTACAGGGGGCCGGGGAAAAACTGTTTTTT TRBV7-9 NA TRBJ1-4 14 TRBD1
CASSFRTAKETQYF TGTGCCAGCAGCTTCCGGACAGCTAAAGAGACCCAGTACTTC TRBV5-4 NA TRBJ2-5 14 NA
CSASQGRDQPQHF TGCAGTGCTAGTCAGGGTCGGGATCAGCCCCAGCATTTT TRBV20-1 few TRBJ1-5 13 NA
CASSLGMREAQYF TGTGCCAGCAGCTTAGGGATGCGGGAGGCCCAGTACTTC TRBV7-2 NA TRBJ2-5 13 TRBD2
CASSPRVGGPDTQYF TGTGCCAGCAGCCCGCGAGTAGGGGGTCCAGATACGCAGTATTTT TRBV5-4 NA TRBJ2-3 15 NA
CASSLRTSGGGAGELFF TGTGCCAGCAGCCTTCGGACTAGCGGGGGAGGGGCCGGGGAGCTGTTTTTT TRBV5-8 NA TRBJ2-2 17 TRBD2
CASSTDSRGPNYGYTF TGTGCCAGCAGCACCGACAGCAGGGGCCCTAACTATGGCTACACCTTC TRBV9 NA TRBJ1-2 16 NA
CASSLGGANTGELFF TGTGCCAGCAGCTTAGGGGGGGCGAACACCGGGGAGCTGTTTTTT TRBV7-2 NA TRBJ2-2 15 NA
CASSLGTGGQYNEQFF TGCGCCAGCAGCTTGGGGACAGGTGGACAATACAATGAGCAGTTCTTC TRBV5-1 NA TRBJ2-1 16 TRBD1
CASSLFHLRDRDVATNEKLFF TGTGCCAGCAGTTTATTCCACCTAAGGGACAGGGACGTTGCAACTAATGAAAAACTGTTTTTT TRBV27 NA TRBJ1-4 21 TRBD1
CASSEARGLAYNEQFF TGTGCCAGCAGTGAAGCGAGGGGACTAGCTTACAATGAGCAGTTCTTC TRBV2 NA TRBJ2-1 16 TRBD2
CASSEVSDSPTDGYTF TGTGCCAGCAGTGAAGTTTCCGACAGCCCGACAGATGGCTACACCTTC TRBV2 NA TRBJ1-2 16 NA
CAWRFGHRMAQALFF TGTGCCTGGAGATTCGGTCACCGCATGGCCCAGGCGCTGTTTTTT TRBV30 NA TRBJ2-2 15 NA
CASSLDRVYTEAFF TGTGCCAGCAGCTTGGACAGGGTTTACACTGAAGCTTTCTTT TRBV5-6 NA TRBJ1-1 14 NA
CASSRGLAGEETQYF TGTGCCAGCAGCCGGGGACTAGCGGGGGAAGAGACCCAGTACTTC TRBV11-3 NA TRBJ2-5 15 TRBD2
CASSPGTGSSPLHF TGTGCCAGCTCACCAGGGACAGGGAGCTCACCCCTCCACTTT TRBV18 NA TRBJ1-6 14 TRBD1
CASGRAPTYNEQFF TGTGCCAGCGGGAGAGCGCCTACCTACAATGAGCAGTTCTTC TRBV3-1/TRBV3-2 NA TRBJ2-1 14 NA
CASSLGGRDEQFF TGTGCCAGCAGCTTGGGGGGCCGGGATGAGCAGTTCTTC TRBV5-4 NA TRBJ2-1 13 NA
CASSQDLSTDTQYF TGTGCCAGCAGCCAAGATCTAAGCACAGATACGCAGTATTTT TRBV3-1/TRBV3-2 NA TRBJ2-3 14 NA
CASSPSLVEDTQYF TGTGCCAGCAGCCCATCCTTGGTGGAGGATACGCAGTATTTT TRBV7-7 NA TRBJ2-3 14 NA